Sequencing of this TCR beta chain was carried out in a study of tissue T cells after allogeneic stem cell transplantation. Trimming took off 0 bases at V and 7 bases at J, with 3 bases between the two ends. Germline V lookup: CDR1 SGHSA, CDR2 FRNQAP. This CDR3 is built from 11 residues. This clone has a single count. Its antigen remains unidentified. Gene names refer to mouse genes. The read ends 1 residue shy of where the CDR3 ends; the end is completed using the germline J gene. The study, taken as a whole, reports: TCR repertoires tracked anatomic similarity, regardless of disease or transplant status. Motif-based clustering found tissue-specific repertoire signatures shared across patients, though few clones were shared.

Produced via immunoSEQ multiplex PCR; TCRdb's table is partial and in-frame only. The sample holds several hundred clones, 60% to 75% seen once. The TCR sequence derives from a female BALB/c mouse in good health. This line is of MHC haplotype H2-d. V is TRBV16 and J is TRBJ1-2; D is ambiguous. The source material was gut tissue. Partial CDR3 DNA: TGTGCAAGCAGCTTAGAGGGCGACTACACC. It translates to CASSLEGDYT. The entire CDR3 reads CASSLEGDYTF.